This passage covers 5 T cell receptor beta chains from one sample sequenced in a study of cytomegalovirus exposure and HLA in healthy donors. The PCR used 60 Vbeta and 13 Jbeta primers. Only in-frame clones appear in the TCRdb table, and some are missing; sequencing was by immunoSEQ multiplex PCR. The repertoire includes approximately 190,000 clones, around 86% of them detected once, and around 1.2% sits in the top ten. Sequenced input: PBMCs. These receptors all come from a man aged 30 to 39 in good health and CMV-seronegative.

The CDR3 loop reads CASSHYQTGGSWKKLFF. CDR3 bases: TGCGCCAGCAGTCACTATCAAACAGGGGGCAGCTGGAAAAAACTGTTTTTT. This chain links TRBV23-1 with TRBJ1-4; 9 positions agree with TRBD1. TRBV23-1 falls under the ORF class, with uncertain function. This CDR3 spans 17 amino acids. V shed 3 bases and J 9 bases; nucleotides not matched to a gene: 14.

V and J are TRBV10-3 and TRBJ2-1; 7 bases are a match to TRBD2. Per germline, CDR1 ENHRY and CDR2 SYGVKD. This CDR3 comprises 14 residues. The J segment lost 7 bases and the V segment lost 4 bases, leaving 7 bases of the junction unmatched. Here the CDR3 reads CAISGGRGENEQFF. Written as DNA, the CDR3 is TGTGCCATCAGTGGGGGTCGGGGGGAGAATGAGCAGTTCTTC.

This clone has just a few counts. The gene calls are TRBV4-1 and TRBJ2-2; 7 bases line up with TRBD1. Per germline, CDR1 MGHRA and CDR2 YSYEKL. The CDR3 spans 13 residues. Trimming removed 4 bases from V and 6 bases from J; junction bases left unmatched: 2. CDR3 sequence (DNA): TGCGCCAGCAGCCGTACAGGGGCCGGGGAGCTGTTTTTT. This codes for CASSRTGAGELFF.

As for this clone: At one boundary the junction diverges from the germline segment, which might be a read error. The CDR3: CASSYEVSPNNSPLHF. The CDR3 DNA is TGTGCCAGCAGTTACGAGGTTTCGCCAAATAATTCACCCCTCCATTTT. This rearrangement joins TRBV6-5 to TRBJ1-6; D is unclear. CDR3 length: 16 amino acids. The germline CDR1 and CDR2 sequences are MNHEY and SVGAGI.

The rearrangement joins TRBV18 to TRBJ1-1; unclear D gene. Deletions cut 8 bases from V and 1 base from J, with 11 bases between. This CDR3 has 13 residues. The germline V gene has CDR1 KGHSH and CDR2 LQKENI. The CDR3 region is CASQPDSNTEAFF. The CDR3 region has the DNA TGTGCCAGCCAACCGGACTCGAACACTGAAGCTTTCTTT.